This T cell receptor beta chain originates from a study of CD8 T cells in ankylosing spondylitis. Study results and caveats: Ankylosing spondylitis blood seemed to carry a telltale TCR beta motif made of about 8 highly homologous variants. Clones that were linked to disease were CD8+ and were relatively rare in peripheral blood. Reported data indicate significant enrichment of disease-linked clones within matched ankylosing spondylitis synovial fluid.

Trimming cost V 1 base and J 4 bases, with 7 bases left between them. The CDR3 is 13 amino acids. TCRdb reprocessed the 5' RACE reads with MiXCR, giving one entry per CDR3 protein. The sample yields roughly 90,000 distinct CDR3 sequences, roughly 8.5% seen once. This clonotype was recorded many times. Its antigen is still unknown. The receptor was derived from a male donor with ankylosing spondylitis. Source material: blood, either unsorted or a sorted T cell fraction (not recorded which). The chain employs TRBV12-3 or TRBV12-4 and TRBJ2-5; D gene unclear. CDR3 DNA sequence: TGTGCCAGCAGTTTAGGGTCGCGAGAGACCCAGTACTTC. This sequence encodes CASSLGSRETQYF.